The rows below give T cell receptor beta chains drawn from one sample of a study of neoadjuvant anti-PD-1 for oral cavity cancer. Some clones are missing from TCRdb's copy, which holds only in-frame ones; the method was immunoSEQ multiplex PCR. The table includes around 7,200 clones, 40% to 60% detected once. Specimen: tumor tissue, collected before nivolumab (anti-PD-1) treatment. Source of these receptors: a person aged 40 to 85 with oral cavity squamous cell carcinoma. Each CDR3 is given with its conserved first and last residue. The D gene is left open where the match is weak. Expanded clones are given a class, and other clones once, few, many or no size at all.

>few|TRBD1|TRBV7-9|TRBJ2-7
TGTGCCAGCAGCACCGGGACAGGGATCCACGAGCAGTACTTC
CASSTGTGIHEQYF
>.|.|TRBV6-1|TRBJ2-7
TGTGCCAGCAGTGAATGGAAGGGCTACTACGAGCAGTACTTC
CASSEWKGYYEQYF
>once|TRBD1|TRBV7-8|TRBJ1-2
TGTGCCAGCAGCTTAGGGGACAGGGTTACCTATGGCTACACCTTC
CASSLGDRVTYGYTF
>.|.|TRBV7-9|TRBJ1-1
TGTGCCAGCAGCTTAGGGCACCAACAGAACACTGAAGCTTTCTTT
CASSLGHQQNTEAFF
>few|.|TRBV9|TRBJ1-1
TGTGCCAGCAGCCCACTACAGGGATTCAGCACTGAAGCTTTCTTT
CASSPLQGFSTEAFF
>.|TRBD2|TRBV15|TRBJ2-7
TGTGCCACCAGCACCGGGACTAGCGGTTCCTACGAGCAGTACTTC
CATSTGTSGSYEQYF
>few|.|TRBV6-6|TRBJ1-1
TGTGCCAGCAGGCCCCTAACAGGGATGGAGAACACTGAAGCTTTCTTT
CASRPLTGMENTEAFF
>.|.|TRBV6-4|TRBJ2-2
TGTGCCAGCAGTGCCATGAACACCGGGGAGCTGTTTTTT
CASSAMNTGELFF
>.|.|TRBV6-1|TRBJ2-2
TGTGCCAGCCGGTTTGAGGGAAACACCGGGGAGCTGTTTTTT
CASRFEGNTGELFF
>.|.|TRBV28|TRBJ1-3
TGTGCCAGCAGCACCAAGACCGCTGGGTTCTCTGGAAACACCATATATTTT
CASSTKTAGFSGNTIYF
>.|TRBD2|TRBV11-2|TRBJ2-1
TGTGCCAGCAGCTTAGGACTAGCGGCCTACAATGAGCAGTTCTTC
CASSLGLAAYNEQFF
>medium-sized|TRBD1|TRBV30|TRBJ2-7
TGTGCCTGGAGTGTCGGACAGGGGGCGACCTACGAGCAGTACTTC
CAWSVGQGATYEQYF
>few|.|TRBV7-6|TRBJ2-7
TGTGCCAGCAACGAGACCGATTCCTACGAGCAGTACTTC
CASNETDSYEQYF
>once|TRBD1|TRBV27|TRBJ1-5
TGTGCCAGCAGTTGGACAGGGGGCAATCAGCCCCAGCATTTT
CASSWTGGNQPQHF
>.|.|TRBV21-1|TRBJ1-5
TGTGCCAGCAGCAAAGCGTGGCGTCAGGGGAAAGCCCTGTGCAAGCAGCCCCAGCATTTT
CASSKAWRQGKALCKQPQHF
>.|.|TRBV11-2|TRBJ2-5
TGTGCCAGCAGCGCAAAGGCGGCGCGAGGTGAGACCCAGTACTTC
CASSAKAARGETQYF
>.|.|TRBV9|TRBJ2-7
TGTGCCAGCAGCCCCAGCTCGGCAGGGGGGGTCGAGCAGTACTTC
CASSPSSAGGVEQYF
>few|.|TRBV7-2|TRBJ2-2
TGTGCCAGCAACCCTATAGGGGGACTTACCGGGGAGCTGTTTTTT
CASNPIGGLTGELFF
>.|.|TRBV10-2|TRBJ2-1
TGCGCCAGCAGTGTCTACAATGAGCAGTTCTTC
CASSVYNEQFF
>.|.|TRBV7-3|TRBJ2-1
TGTGCCAGCAGCTTAACCGGGAGCCACAATGAGCAGTTCTTC
CASSLTGSHNEQFF
>.|TRBD1|TRBV10-3|TRBJ1-4
TGTGCCATCAGTTCCGGACAGGGTGAAAAACTGTTTTTT
CAISSGQGEKLFF
>.|.|TRBV5-1|TRBJ2-7
TGCGCCAGCAGCTTGGTCGTGGGTACCTACGAGCAGTACTTC
CASSLVVGTYEQYF
>once|.|TRBV15|TRBJ2-5
TGTGCCACCAGCAGAGATCGTCTCGTCAGGGGTGAGACCCAGTACTTC
CATSRDRLVRGETQYF
>.|.|TRBV6-1|TRBJ1-1
TGTGCCAGCAGTATCTCAGTCGGGTTGTCCACTGAAGCTTTCTTT
CASSISVGLSTEAFF
>.|.|TRBV6-1|TRBJ1-3
TGTGCCAGCAGCCCCAGGGAGTCTGGAAACACCATATATTTT
CASSPRESGNTIYF
>.|TRBD1|TRBV28|TRBJ1-5
TGTGCCAGCAGTTTTCTGACAGGGATGGAGCCCCAGCATTTT
CASSFLTGMEPQHF
>few|.|TRBV29-1|TRBJ2-7
TGCAGCGTTGAAGATCGAGGAGGGTACGAGCAGTACTTC
CSVEDRGGYEQYF
>.|.|TRBV20-1|TRBJ1-2
TGCAGTGTGGGCAGGGAAGACGGCTACACCTTC
CSVGREDGYTF
>few|.|TRBV7-9|TRBJ1-5
TGTGCCAGCAGCTTAGGGCCAGATAGCAATCAGCCCCAGCATTTT
CASSLGPDSNQPQHF
>.|.|TRBV27|TRBJ2-7
TGTGCCAGCAGTTTAAACTTTAAGGCGACAGCTGGCGAGCAGTACTTC
CASSLNFKATAGEQYF
>few|.|TRBV4-1|TRBJ1-3
TGCGCCAGCAGCCCCCAACTCCTCTCTGGAAACACCATATATTTT
CASSPQLLSGNTIYF
>.|TRBD1|TRBV7-9|TRBJ1-1
TGTGCCAGCAGCTTACGGACCGGGACAGTAATTTACACTGAAGCTTTCTTT
CASSLRTGTVIYTEAFF
>.|.|TRBV5-4|TRBJ2-1
TGTGCCAGCAGCTTGGTCGCGCAAAGGAACAATGAGCAGTTCTTC
CASSLVAQRNNEQFF
>.|TRBD2|TRBV25-1|TRBJ2-5
TGTGCCAGCTCAAGGCCAGCGGGAGGGCCTGAGACCCAGTACTTC
CASSRPAGGPETQYF
>.|.|TRBV5-1|TRBJ2-2
TGCGCCAGCAGCTTGGAGGAGGGCCCCGGGGAGCTGTTTTTT
CASSLEEGPGELFF
>.|.|TRBV28|TRBJ1-2
TGTGCCAGCAGTTTAATTTTGGGTAACTATGGCTACACCTTC
CASSLILGNYGYTF
>few|.|TRBV6-1|TRBJ2-7
TGTGCCAGCAGTGAACCTTACCCCTACGAGCAGTACTTC
CASSEPYPYEQYF
>.|.|TRBV25-1|TRBJ2-3
TGTGCCAGCAGTGAAGAGGGCCCTAGCACAGATACGCAGTATTTT
CASSEEGPSTDTQYF
>once|TRBD2|TRBV28|TRBJ2-1
TGTGCCAGCATCCCAAGCGGGGGGGGTTACAATGAGCAGTTCTTC
CASIPSGGGYNEQFF
>once|TRBD2|TRBV15|TRBJ2-5
TGTGCCACCAGCAGAGATTATGGACTAGCCCAAGAGACCCAGTACTTC
CATSRDYGLAQETQYF